This entry features one T cell receptor beta chain sequence. V was pared by 8 bases and J by 0 bases, with 13 bases between. CDR1 LNHNV and CDR2 YYDKDF come from the germline V gene (reference sequence). This CDR3 has 15 amino acids. This sample is part of a study of CD8 T cells in Susac syndrome. The authors reverse transcribed 0.5 to 1 ug RNA with random hexamers. TCR beta CDR3 was amplified by immunoSEQ covering 54 Vbeta and 13 Jbeta. TCRdb reprocessed the immunoSEQ multiplex PCR reads with MiXCR, giving one entry per CDR3 protein. Altogether some 300,000 distinct CDR3 sequences are present, 65% to 90% being singletons, with the ten largest covering 0.2% to 0.25%. TCR beta was sequenced from blood CD8+ and CD4+ T cells.

Material for sequencing was CD8+ T cells from PBMCs. The chain recombines TRBV15 with TRBJ1-4; tentatively, D is TRBD1 (5 bases). The receptor was isolated from a human donor with multiple sclerosis. The CDR3 region is CATAPRRATNEKLFF. Written as DNA, the CDR3 is TGTGCCACCGCCCCCCGCAGGGCAACTAATGAAAAACTGTTTTTT.